These T cell receptor beta chains were read from a single sample in a study of T cells after yellow fever vaccination. From the 5' RACE reads, TCRdb called clonotypes with MiXCR, one entry per CDR3 protein. The sample records tens of thousands of distinct CDR3 sequences, approximately 7% being singletons. The sample in question was CD8+ T cells sorted from PBMCs, obtained 15 days after the yellow fever booster vaccination. The origin of the receptors is a man aged 25 to 45 who received the YFV17D yellow fever vaccine. Each CDR3 is given with its conserved first and last residue. The D gene is left open where the match is weak. Size values are once, few and many counts, or a class for expanded clones, and some rows have none.

cdr3_length clone_size d_call j_call v_call cdr3_aa cdr3_nt
16 many TRBD2 TRBJ2-1 TRBV5-1 CASSLTSGSSYNEQFF TGCGCCAGCAGCTTGACTAGCGGGAGCTCCTACAATGAGCAGTTCTTC
14 many . TRBJ2-3 TRBV5-4 CASSFQGRTDTQYF TGTGCCAGCAGCTTTCAGGGTAGGACAGATACGCAGTATTTT
14 . TRBD1 TRBJ2-7 TRBV6-5 CASSYGRGLYEQYF TGTGCCAGCAGTTACGGCAGGGGGTTGTACGAGCAGTACTTC
17 . TRBD2 TRBJ2-1 TRBV11-3 CASSSRGASGSPNEQFF TGTGCCAGCAGCTCCCGCGGCGCTAGCGGGAGCCCGAATGAGCAGTTCTTC
14 many . TRBJ2-3 TRBV27 CASSFTSGTDTQYF TGTGCCAGCAGTTTCACATCTGGCACAGATACGCAGTATTTT
13 many TRBD1 TRBJ2-7 TRBV29-1 CSVEDGQGYEQYF TGCAGCGTTGAAGATGGACAGGGATACGAGCAGTACTTC
12 many . TRBJ2-7 TRBV11-2 CASSPDHYEQYF TGTGCCAGCAGCCCGGACCATTACGAGCAGTACTTC
9 many . TRBJ1-5 TRBV20-1 CSAGEPQHF TGCAGTGCAGGAGAGCCCCAGCATTTT
13 many . TRBJ2-7 TRBV12-3/TRBV12-4 CASSLALAGEQYF TGTGCCAGCAGTTTAGCGCTAGCAGGGGAGCAGTACTTC
14 many . TRBJ2-7 TRBV4-2 CASSQERGFYEQYF TGTGCCAGCAGCCAAGAGAGGGGATTCTACGAGCAGTACTTC
17 many . TRBJ2-3 TRBV14 CASSQDSGAINTDTQYF TGTGCCAGCAGCCAAGATTCGGGGGCGATCAACACAGATACGCAGTATTTT
14 many . TRBJ1-1 TRBV12-3/TRBV12-4 CASLEGTMNTEAFF TGTGCCAGCCTCGAGGGAACTATGAACACTGAAGCTTTCTTT
14 many TRBD2 TRBJ2-7 TRBV29-1 CSVLAGPGVYEQYF TGCAGCGTTCTAGCGGGCCCTGGGGTCTACGAGCAGTACTTC
14 many TRBD1 TRBJ2-1 TRBV27 CASNPGGSYNEQFF TGTGCCAGCAATCCAGGGGGCAGTTACAATGAGCAGTTCTTC
12 many . TRBJ2-2 TRBV25-1 CASSWDTGELFF TGTGCCAGCAGTTGGGACACCGGGGAGCTGTTTTTT
17 many . TRBJ2-7 TRBV3-1 CASSQEIRDRRSYEQYF TGTGCCAGCAGCCAAGAGATCCGGGACCGAAGATCCTACGAGCAGTACTTC
10 many . TRBJ1-1 TRBV20-1 CSATQPEAFF TGCAGTGCTACCCAGCCTGAAGCTTTCTTT
13 many TRBD2 TRBJ2-7 TRBV6-2/TRBV6-3 CAGGAGDRYEQYF TGTGCCGGAGGAGCGGGAGACCGCTACGAGCAGTACTTC
13 many . TRBJ2-7 TRBV30 CAWSVGAPYEQYF TGTGCCTGGAGTGTGGGGGCCCCCTACGAGCAGTACTTC
19 many . TRBJ2-7 TRBV21-1 CASSKAEREDYIVCYEQYF TGTGCCAGCAGCAAAGCTGAAAGGGAGGACTACATCGTCTGCTACGAGCAGTACTTC
14 many . TRBJ2-6 TRBV12-3/TRBV12-4 CASSGTTGANVLTF TGTGCCAGCAGTGGGACGACTGGGGCCAACGTCCTGACTTTC
16 many . TRBJ2-1 TRBV6-2/TRBV6-3 CATRPWGISSYNEQFF TGTGCCACTCGACCCTGGGGGATAAGCTCCTACAATGAGCAGTTCTTC
15 . . TRBJ1-4 TRBV7-7 CASSLGPAQNEKLFF TGTGCTAGCAGCTTAGGGCCGGCCCAGAATGAAAAACTGTTTTTT
14 many . TRBJ2-3 TRBV25-1 CASSPRSPGDTQYF TGTGCCAGCAGCCCCAGGTCCCCAGGAGATACGCAGTATTTT
18 many TRBD2 TRBJ2-3 TRBV20-1 CSARGGGVLAGGRDTQYF TGCAGTGCTAGAGGAGGAGGAGTCCTAGCGGGAGGTAGAGATACGCAGTATTTT
15 . . TRBJ1-1 TRBV7-9 CASSLVPSPSTEAFF TGTGCCAGCAGCTTAGTCCCGAGCCCAAGCACTGAAGCTTTCTTT
15 many TRBD2 TRBJ2-3 TRBV19 CASSRTRGGPDTQYF TGTGCCAGTAGTCGGACTAGAGGAGGCCCAGATACGCAGTATTTT
16 . TRBD1 TRBJ2-7 TRBV4-1 CASSQGGQGGSYEQYF TGCGCCAGCAGCCAAGGAGGACAGGGGGGTTCCTACGAGCAGTACTTC
13 many . TRBJ2-7 TRBV7-9 CASSQTGFHEQYF TGTGCCAGCAGCCAGACGGGCTTCCACGAGCAGTACTTC
12 many TRBD1 TRBJ2-7 TRBV7-9 CASQGARYEQYF TGTGCCAGTCAGGGGGCGCGTTACGAGCAGTACTTC
15 many . TRBJ2-2 TRBV7-6 CASSLGDYSPGELFF TGTGCCAGCAGCTTAGGCGACTACTCGCCCGGGGAGCTGTTTTTT
15 . . TRBJ2-5 TRBV27 CASSLYTGTKETQYF TGTGCCAGCAGTTTATATACCGGGACCAAAGAGACCCAGTACTTC
15 . TRBD1 TRBJ2-5 TRBV3-1 CACRGQMGSQETQYF TGTGCCTGCAGGGGGCAGATGGGGTCTCAAGAGACCCAGTACTTC
13 many . TRBJ2-3 TRBV20-1 CSASWLRADTQYF TGCAGTGCTAGTTGGCTACGAGCAGATACGCAGTATTTT
13 many TRBD1 TRBJ2-7 TRBV12-3/TRBV12-4 CASSNRGTYEQYF TGTGCCAGCAGCAACAGGGGGACCTACGAGCAGTACTTC
18 many TRBD2 TRBJ2-7 TRBV5-1 CASRPLAESPLYSYEQYF TGCGCCAGCAGACCACTAGCGGAGTCACCCCTATACTCCTACGAGCAGTACTTC
14 many . TRBJ2-1 TRBV9 CASSYGGSGNEQFF TGTGCCAGCAGCTATGGGGGGTCGGGCAATGAGCAGTTCTTC
13 many . TRBJ1-5 TRBV12-3/TRBV12-4 CASSSTGSGPQHF TGTGCCAGCAGTTCCACAGGGAGCGGGCCCCAGCATTTT
14 many . TRBJ2-3 TRBV7-3 CASSLYGWSDTQYF TGTGCCAGCAGCTTATATGGCTGGTCAGATACGCAGTATTTT
17 many TRBD1 TRBJ2-4 TRBV4-2 CASSFSQGVLAKNIQYF TGTGCCAGCAGCTTCTCACAGGGGGTCCTAGCCAAAAACATTCAGTACTTC